This TCR beta chain appears in the sequencing data of a study of OX40 agonist ivuxolimab in advanced cancers. Overall study context: The patients got ivuxolimab, which is an agonistic anti-OX40 (CD134) antibody.

From germline, CDR1 is MDHEN and CDR2 SYDVKM. The CDR3 length is 14 residues. V lost 4 bases and J 3 bases, leaving 10 bases between the germline ends. This clone was seen just once. Produced via immunoSEQ multiplex PCR; TCRdb's table is partial and in-frame only. The table records about 84,000 clones, more than 75% of them present only once. Systemic immunosuppression or autoimmune disease history was grounds to exclude patients. The TCR originated in an adult with an advanced solid tumor such as melanoma, head and neck, liver or kidney cancer. V gene TRBV28 combines with J gene TRBJ1-5; D not certain. This material consisted of CD4+ or CD8+ T cells sorted from blood, taken in a trial of the OX40 agonist ivuxolimab. CDR3 amino acids: CASSSGGINQPQHF. For the CDR3, the DNA is TGTGCCAGCAGTTCAGGTGGGATCAATCAGCCCCAGCATTTT.